The present TCR beta chain was sequenced within a study of blood T cells in healthy people across ages. Combining a sample-barcoded 5' primer with a J-beta primer mix, a second PCR ran for roughly 7 to 12 cycles. TCRdb redid the calling of the 5' RACE reads with MiXCR, one entry per CDR3 protein. The repertoire holds fewer than 800,000 distinct CDR3 sequences, with 20% to 25% as singletons. Trimming removed 5 bases from V and 5 bases from J, with 10 bases in between. The CDR3 loop spans 13 amino acids. CDR1 is MNHNS, CDR2 SASEGT, per germline. This sample also appeared in a second study, on T cells of mothers and their children. As that report states: Barcodes and 2-4 random nucleotides were added by M1S in the second PCR.

Input material: blood. The rearrangement uses TRBV6-1 and TRBJ1-5; D gene ambiguous. This TCR was recovered from a boy younger than 18 in good health. For the CDR3, the DNA is TGTGCCAGCAGTACAATTAGGGATCAGCCCCAGCATTTT. It codes for CASSTIRDQPQHF.